This TCR beta chain was captured by sequencing in a study of T cell responses to AZD1222 COVID-19 vaccine. Study-wide results and limits: The donor cohort was predominantly white British with a female majority, and clonal diversity may have been underestimated.

V was clipped by 6 bases and J by 3 bases, with 12 bases between them. The CDR3 totals 13 residues. To note about this clone: Its antigen remains unknown.

The data were produced by immunoSEQ multiplex PCR, yet TCRdb's version contains in-frame clones alone and is incomplete. The sample has roughly 97,000 clones; 85% to 95% are singletons. This chain uses TRBV12-3 or TRBV12-4 with TRBJ2-7, with a tentative D call TRBD2 (5 bases). The sequencing here drew on peripheral blood, taken on day 0 of AZD1222 vaccination. The TCR sequence derives from an adult in good health. CDR3 sequence (DNA): TGTGCCAGCAGCTCGACCGGGGACTACGAGCAGTACTTC. As protein: CASSSTGDYEQYF.